This T cell receptor beta chain was captured in a study of T cell changes during pregnancy in multiple sclerosis. The table came from immunoSEQ multiplex PCR; TCRdb's copy has only in-frame clones and leaves some out. The sample holds 95,000 to 110,000 clones; around 90% are singletons and the top ten take more than 0.65%. The clonotype originates from a female donor in good health, enrolled as a control in a pregnancy study. The sequencing used peripheral blood, collected in the third trimester of pregnancy.

In DNA, the CDR3 is TGTGCCAGCAGCCCAACAGGGAACTCCTACGAGCAGTACTTC. It translates to CASSPTGNSYEQYF. This chain connects TRBV7-6 to TRBJ2-7, with a tentative D call TRBD1 (6 bases). CDR1 is SGHVS, CDR2 FNYEAQ, per germline. Trimming cost V 5 bases and J 0 bases, with 11 bases left between them. The CDR3 covers 14 residues.